One and the same sample provided the 14 T cell receptor beta chains below, sequenced in a study of cytomegalovirus exposure and HLA in healthy donors. Both 60 Vbeta primers and 13 Jbeta primers went into the PCR. Only in-frame clones appear in the TCRdb table, and some are missing; sequencing was by immunoSEQ multiplex PCR. The repertoire table contains 150,000 or so clones. The specimen was PBMCs. These receptors all stem from a man aged 18 to 35 in good health and CMV-seronegative.

The chain uses TRBV2 and TRBJ1-6; a possible D gene is TRBD1 (5 bases). The length of the CDR3 is 12 residues. Germline lookup yields CDR1 SNHLY and CDR2 FYNNEI. V was shortened by 6 bases and J by 8 bases, with 8 bases between the two germline ends. CDR3 protein: CASSWDYSPLHF. The CDR3 coding sequence is TGTGCCAGCAGCTGGGACTATTCACCCCTCCACTTT.

CDR3 loop: CASSLATSGYGYTF. Written as DNA, the CDR3 is TGTGCCAGCAGTTTAGCCACCTCCGGCTATGGCTACACCTTC. The chain combines TRBV6-5 with TRBJ1-2; D is unresolved. The germline V gene encodes CDR1 MNHEY and CDR2 SVGAGI. The CDR3 has 14 amino acids. V dropped 4 bases and J dropped 4 bases, with 13 bases sitting between them.

The rearrangement links TRBV7-2 to TRBJ1-6; 10 bases are shared with TRBD1. There are 19 residues in the CDR3. Germline V lookup: CDR1 SGHTA, CDR2 FQGNSA. With 4 bases clipped from V and 1 base from J, the junction kept 10 bases outside the gene matches. The CDR3 reads CASSSDLTGGNSYNSPLHF. For the CDR3, the DNA is TGTGCCAGCAGCTCTGACTTGACAGGGGGCAATTCCTATAATTCACCCCTCCACTTT.

The rearrangement links TRBV7-2 to TRBJ1-2, with TRBD1 matching 8 bases. With V trimmed by 3 bases and J by 6 bases, 3 bases remained unmatched. The CDR3 contains 13 residues. Germline V CDR1 and CDR2: SGHTA, FQGNSA. CDR3 protein: CASSLTGVDGYTF. The CDR3 bases are TGTGCCAGCAGCTTGACAGGGGTAGATGGCTACACCTTC.

The gene calls are TRBV11-2 and TRBJ2-3; D possibly corresponds to TRBD2 (5 bases). Deletions cut 5 bases from V and 6 bases from J, with 21 bases between. This CDR3 is 16 amino acids long. From germline, CDR1 is SGHAT and CDR2 FQNNGV. Written as DNA, the CDR3 is TGTGCCAGCAGCCCCGGGGAGTTCCGGGTTGGGGATACGCAGTATTTT. This sequence encodes CASSPGEFRVGDTQYF.

This rearrangement joins TRBV5-1 to TRBJ2-3, with D perhaps TRBD2 (7 bases). There are 15 residues in the CDR3. Looked up from germline, CDR1 is SGHRS and CDR2 is YFSETQ. Trimming removed 5 bases from V and 2 bases from J, with 15 bases in between. The CDR3 DNA reads as TGCGCCAGCAGAGAGGGGGGGGCTATCACAGATACGCAGTATTTT. This codes for CASREGGAITDTQYF.

The V and J genes are TRBV4-3 and TRBJ2-3; the D gene is possibly TRBD1 (6 bases). V lost 0 bases, J lost 1 base, and 17 bases lay in between. CDR1 and CDR2 from the germline V gene are LGHNA and YSLEER. The CDR3 runs 18 residues. This chain's CDR3 is CASSQDRDKAPGTDTQYF. CDR3 bases: TGCGCCAGCAGCCAAGATCGGGACAAGGCTCCGGGCACAGATACGCAGTATTTT.

The chain has TRBV27 and TRBJ2-7; 7 bases fit TRBD1. V lost 3 bases and J lost 3; bases outside the gene matches: 11. Germline values: CDR1 MNHEY, CDR2 SMNVEV (reference sequence). The CDR3 runs 16 residues. The CDR3 coding sequence is TGTGCCAGCAGTTTTAACCCGGTGGGACAGATCTACGAGCAGTACTTC. It encodes CASSFNPVGQIYEQYF.

V usage is TRBV25-1 and J usage is TRBJ2-5, with D hard to call. The V and J ends lost 5 bases and 5 bases respectively, with 21 bases between them. CDR1 is MGHDK, CDR2 SYGVNS, per germline. The CDR3 totals 16 residues. The DNA of the CDR3 is TGTGCCAGCAGTCACTTTGAGGCGAGCGCCGCGGAGACCCAGTACTTC. As protein: CASSHFEASAAETQYF.

J is TRBJ1-2 and V is TRBV27; 8 nucleotides line up with TRBD1. Germline V gene lookup returns CDR1 MNHEY and CDR2 SMNVEV (reference sequence). The CDR3 covers 18 residues. Germline trimming cut 5 bases from V and 8 bases from J; bases unmatched to any gene: 22. The CDR3 reads CASSPDKPGQAALWGYTF. DNA of the CDR3: TGTGCCAGCAGTCCAGACAAGCCGGGACAGGCGGCTTTATGGGGCTACACCTTC.

The chain joins TRBV4-1 to TRBJ1-5; no reliable D call. The CDR3 is made up of 15 amino acids. The V end was cut by 1 base, the J end by 7 bases, with 14 bases between. Germline V gene sequence: CDR1 MGHRA, CDR2 YSYEKL. In nucleotides, the CDR3 is TGCGCCAGCAGCCAAGGCCAGGTCGGCGGGCAGCCCCAGCATTTT. Its protein is CASSQGQVGGQPQHF.

The rearrangement uses TRBV5-6 and TRBJ1-5; no clear D gene. CDR1 SGHDT and CDR2 YYEEEE come from the germline V gene. The germline V and J ends were trimmed by 0 bases and 6 bases, with 4 bases remaining between them. The CDR3 extends over 12 amino acids. The CDR3 sequence: CASSLASQPQHF. Written as DNA, the CDR3 is TGTGCCAGCAGCTTGGCTAGTCAGCCCCAGCATTTT.

The genes are TRBV5-6 and TRBJ1-2, with D perhaps matching TRBD1 (5 bases). V gave up 4 bases and J gave up 1 base, with 23 bases separating them. Germline V gives CDR1 SGHDT, CDR2 YYEEEE. The CDR3 consists of 18 residues. The CDR3 sequence: CASSPPWTETRGNYGYTF. As DNA, the CDR3 is TGTGCCAGCAGCCCCCCGTGGACCGAGACAAGGGGTAACTATGGCTACACCTTC.

V is TRBV5-6 and J is TRBJ2-7; D possibly corresponds to TRBD1 (6 bases). Germline CDR1 SGHDT, CDR2 YYEEEE. The V end was cut by 4 bases, the J end by 3 bases, with 11 bases between. The CDR3 runs 13 residues. CDR3 bases: TGTGCCAGCAGCCGGGGACAAGTCTACGAGCAGTACTTC. The encoded protein is CASSRGQVYEQYF.